Detailed here is one T cell receptor beta chain. V was clipped by 2 bases and J by 6 bases; unmatched bases: 7. Germline lookup yields CDR1 SGHTA and CDR2 FQGTGA. The CDR3 runs to 15 residues. The data derive from a study of blood T cell repertoires in COVID-19. On the study more broadly: The study drew acute and convalescent COVID-19 samples from the United States, Italy and Spain. PBMCs, B-cell-depleted T cells, or T cells provided the cDNA or gDNA that made up the material.

In the study's own analysis: Using reference gene primer amplification, nucleated cell counts were estimated. The assay was immunoSEQ multiplex PCR, and TCRdb's table has in-frame clones only and misses some. The D gene and trimming were derived from the DNA, and the V and J assignments and clone size from that table. Among approximately 250,000 clones, 80% to 90% were seen once, and the ten largest hold 4.1%. In terms of age and location, participants ranged from roughly 18 to 100 years and lived in about two dozen US areas. This chain joins TRBV7-3 and TRBJ2-1; 7 bases fit TRBD2. Sequencing was performed on PBMCs or T cells enriched from blood (not recorded which). This clonotype originated in a woman in her twenties or thirties who had recovered from COVID-19. CDR3 nucleotide sequence: TGTGCCAGCAGCTTAGGCGGGGGACCGGTCAATGAGCAGTTCTTC. The encoded protein is CASSLGGGPVNEQFF.